This TCR beta chain was recovered during a study of T cell responses to AZD1222 COVID-19 vaccine (dated by TCRdb to the early 2020s). As for the study more broadly: Because spike-specific TCR depth and breadth did not differ between the two schedules, AZD1222 recipients who got a second dose at roughly 4 weeks were pooled with those who got a second dose at roughly 12 weeks. Enrollment into the trials was organized by age into subgroups of 18-55, 56-69 and 70-plus years, and those subgroups contained roughly 150, 30 and 60 TCR-sequenced participants, respectively. TCR sequencing was performed for over 230 trial participants, of whom some 200 were given two doses of AZD1222 and around 26 were given two doses of MenACWY control vaccine. General conclusions and limits of the study: Nearly half of unique spike-specific TCRs reportedly recognized epitopes outside regions mutated in the B.1.351 and B.1.1.7 variants. In the small 56-69-year group, the increase in depth fell short of significance, most likely because of low power. Participants were mostly white British and included more females than males, and it was suggested by the authors that clonal diversity may have been underestimated. Vaccine-associated CD4 TCRs spanned the whole spike protein, with dominant responses in regions 160-218 and 743-854. Conclusions about previously exposed vaccinees are limited because only six or seven AZD1222 recipients were SARS-CoV-2 seropositive at baseline. Because no day 14 peak-response samples were available, the repertoires could be characterized only after the peak T cell response. A significant rise in spike-specific TCR breadth and depth was observed after two AZD1222 doses relative to day 0 and relative to MenACWY recipients.

In regard to this clone: This clone's antigen is unknown. No qualities accompany the bases; no much larger clone lies one base away.

The time point label for this specimen denotes: baseline before first vaccination. The vaccinee samples were drawn from two UK trials, COV001 and COV002, one of which was a single-blind randomized controlled phase 2/3 trial testing AZD1222 (ChAdOx1 nCoV-19) in healthy adults. For TCRbeta chain sequencing, PBMC samples from trial participants were taken at day 0 and at day 28 after the second dose. The CDR3 regions of human TCRbeta chains were subjected to immunosequencing. The original pipeline was this. TCRs in the repertoires were compared against a reference library of SARS-CoV-2-specific TCRs that had been generated with the MIRA antigen-specificity platform. Breadth was defined as the fraction of unique TCRs that were SARS-CoV-2-associated. Depth was defined as the fraction of total T cells that were SARS-CoV-2-associated. Using the MIRA data, each spike-specific TCR was mapped to the spike region that the TCR reacts to and placed in a CD4 or CD8 class. Log10-transformed breadth and depth values were compared by one-way ANOVA with Sidak's multiple comparisons tests. The source is immuneACCESS, and TCRdb retained only in-frame sequences with V and J called. Part of the clones is not carried over; for the studies checked, unresolved V genes explain less than half of this, and the remainder is unexplained. D and trimming were read from the DNA, whereas the V and J calls and clone size are those reported in that table. Within this sample are fewer than 150,000 clones, with roughly 93% of them counted one time only. Approximately 3.4% of the sample belongs to the ten largest clones.

The germline V gene specifies ENHRY as CDR1 and SYGVKD as CDR2. Reading from cysteine to phenylalanine, the CDR3 counts 17 amino acids. Only the CDR3 DNA stays, 51 bases, in frame from base 1. The trim is 6 bases for V and 2 bases for J, with a gap of 21 bases between the germline ends. Here the sequenced sample was peripheral blood, taken on day 0 of AZD1222 vaccination. The chain uses TRBV10-3 and TRBJ2-3, with TRBD1 perhaps the D gene, on 7 matching bases. The TCR originated in an adult in good health. The DNA sequence is given as TGTGCCATCAGAAAGGGGACCGCGGGACAGTTCACAGATACGCAGTATTTT. It translates as CAIRKGTAGQFTDTQYF.